The next 22 T cell receptor beta chains were all read from a single sample in a study of blood T cells in healthy people across ages (dated by TCRdb to 2014 to 2015). Library prep was done by 5' RACE. TCRdb shows the sequencer as Illumina HiSeq 2500. A second PCR of about 6 to 12 cycles was performed with a sample-barcoded 5' primer and a J-beta primer mix. TCRdb itself trimmed the public reads at Q25 with fastp, ran MiXCR and retained productive beta chains. CDR3 protein sequences are deduplicated, and each keeps its most common genes and DNA. The sample table shows 550,000 to 650,000 distinct CDR3 sequences, and about 26% are seen once. Clones ranked in the top ten supply about 3.3% of the sample. This sample also belongs to another study, concerning T cells of mothers and their children.

Sequenced material: blood. The receptor source for this set is a boy aged 2 to 9 in good health.

The CDR3 DNA reads TGTGCCAGCAGTTTCGTTAGCTCTGGGGCCAACGTCCTGACTTTC. It yields the protein CASSFVSSGANVLTF. The genes are TRBV12-3 or TRBV12-4 and TRBJ2-6; no clear D gene. There are 15 residues in the CDR3. Deletions cut 3 bases from V and 0 bases from J, with 6 bases between.

CDR3 bases: TGTGCCAGCAGCTTGGCCCCGGGCTCCAGATCCTACGAGCAGTACTTC. Translated, it gives CASSLAPGSRSYEQYF. The chain has TRBV5-6 and TRBJ2-7; no definite D call. Trimming shortened V by 0 bases and J by 1 base, and 14 bases separated the two germline ends. Germline values: CDR1 SGHDT, CDR2 YYEEEE. The CDR3 spans 16 residues.

This clonotype was picked up a small number of times. The J gene is TRBJ2-5, the V gene TRBV27; D might be TRBD1 (6 bases). The J call may be incorrect, as the DNA end agrees better with TRBJ2-7. There are 13 residues in the CDR3. Per germline, CDR1 MNHEY and CDR2 SMNVEV (reference sequence). CDR3 sequence reads: CASSPQGTHEQYF. The DNA of the CDR3 is TGTGCCAGCAGTCCCCAGGGGACCCACGAGCAGTACTTC.

This clonotype was counted a few times. CDR3 in DNA: TGTGCCAGCAGTTACTCGGGGGGGACGGGCACTAATGAAAAACTGTTTTTT. Encoded protein: CASSYSGGTGTNEKLFF. The V gene is TRBV6-5, the J gene TRBJ1-4; D is possibly TRBD1 (5 bases). This CDR3 is built from 17 residues. Germline lookup yields CDR1 MNHEY and CDR2 SVGAGI. V lost 0 bases to trimming and J lost 2 bases, with 13 bases between them.

In this sample, this clonotype turned up a few times. The chain recombines TRBV14 with TRBJ2-7; TRBD1 or TRBD2 may be the D gene (5 bases each). From germline, CDR1 is SGHDN and CDR2 FVKESK. This CDR3 spans 15 amino acids. V lost 5 bases and J lost 2, with 16 bases in between. The CDR3 sequence is CASSYGAGPAYEQYF. The CDR3 coding sequence is TGTGCCAGCAGCTACGGGGCGGGCCCAGCCTACGAGCAGTACTTC.

This clonotype came up a few times. DNA of the CDR3: TGTGCCAGTAGACCAAGGGACAGGGGCGAGCAGTACTTC. This encodes CASRPRDRGEQYF. The rearrangement links TRBV19 to TRBJ2-7; TRBD1 matches 10 bases. V lost 6 bases to trimming and J lost 6 bases; unmatched junction nucleotides: 5. This CDR3 is built from 13 residues. CDR1 is LNHDA and CDR2 is SQIVND in the germline V gene (reference sequence).

This clonotype was observed a few times. The chain recombines TRBV7-9 with TRBJ1-4, with D possibly being TRBD1 (6 bases). This CDR3 has 15 amino acids. Germline V CDR1 and CDR2: SEHNR, FQNEAQ (reference sequence). Trimming removed 6 bases at V and 2 bases at J, with 13 bases between. The CDR3: CASSVSGGTNEKLFF. CDR3 nucleotides: TGTGCCAGCAGTGTCAGCGGGGGCACTAATGAAAAACTGTTTTTT.

This clonotype was counted at least ten times. One junction end does not reproduce the germline sequence, and a read error may be involved. This sequence joins TRBV7-9 and TRBJ2-4, with D possibly being TRBD2 (5 bases). This CDR3 region has 11 residues. Germline V lookup: CDR1 SEHNR, CDR2 FQNEAQ (reference sequence). This CDR3 reads CASSPDLGLSF. The CDR3 bases are TGTGCCAGCAGCCCTGACTTAGGACTGTCCTTC.

The chain recombines TRBV12-3 or TRBV12-4 with TRBJ2-5, with 7 bases that match TRBD1. The CDR3 is 13 residues long. V shed 7 bases and J 11 bases; nucleotides not matched to a gene: 13. The CDR3 sequence is CASTWTGLKEQYF. CDR3 sequence (DNA): TGTGCCAGCACGTGGACAGGTTTGAAGGAGCAGTACTTC.

The genes are TRBV5-1 and TRBJ2-2; D is possibly TRBD1 (8 bases). Germline CDR1 reads SGHRS; CDR2 reads YFSETQ. Trimming took off 7 bases at V and 6 bases at J, with 16 bases between the two ends. The CDR3 loop spans 14 amino acids. CDR3 loop: CASPQGAGAGELFF. The DNA for the CDR3 is TGCGCCAGCCCCCAGGGGGCGGGAGCCGGGGAGCTGTTTTTT.

Only a few counts were recorded for this clonotype. The chain links TRBV10-3 to TRBJ2-7; the match to TRBD2 covers 7 bases. The CDR3 is made up of 16 amino acids. Germline V gene data show CDR1 as ENHRY and CDR2 as SYGVKD. V was pared by 0 bases and J by 2 bases, with 7 bases of the junction left unmatched. CDR3 residues: CAISESRSGVPYEQYF. CDR3 nucleotide sequence: TGTGCCATCAGTGAGTCGAGAAGCGGGGTCCCCTACGAGCAGTACTTC.

In this sample, this clonotype turned up once. The J gene is TRBJ1-1, the V gene TRBV5-1, with no clear D. Trimming took 2 bases from V and 1 from J, leaving 9 bases between them. Germline V gene data show CDR1 as SGHRS and CDR2 as YFSETQ. The CDR3 loop spans 14 amino acids. The CDR3 loop reads CASSLLPGNTEAFF. The CDR3 DNA reads as TGCGCCAGCAGCTTACTCCCAGGGAACACTGAAGCTTTCTTT.

J is TRBJ2-5 and V is TRBV6-6; 7 bases map to TRBD1. The end of the DNA is better explained by TRBJ2-7, so the J call may be wrong. The CDR3 extends over 14 amino acids. Looked up from germline, CDR1 is MNHNY and CDR2 is SVGAGI (reference sequence). Here the CDR3 DNA reads TGTGCCAGCAGTTACTCGGGACAGCCCTACGAGCAGTACTTC. It encodes CASSYSGQPYEQYF.

This chain uses TRBV10-3 with TRBJ1-5, with D possibly being TRBD1 (5 bases). V was clipped by 6 bases and J by 1 base, with 10 bases between them. This CDR3 spans 14 amino acids. Germline assignment: CDR1 ENHRY and CDR2 SYGVKD. CDR3 loop: CAIRGEVSNQPQHF. In DNA, the CDR3 is TGTGCCATCAGAGGGGAGGTGAGCAATCAGCCCCAGCATTTT.

A few counts support this clonotype. The chain has TRBV20-1 and TRBJ1-2; no clear D gene. The CDR3 runs 14 residues. V was cut by 0 bases and J by 5 bases, with 13 bases left in between. Germline V CDR1 and CDR2: DFQATT, SNEGSKA (reference sequence). The CDR3 spells CSARDFGRSYGYTF. The CDR3 coding sequence is TGCAGTGCTAGAGATTTCGGACGCTCGTATGGCTACACCTTC.

This clonotype has just a few counts. J is TRBJ1-6 and V is TRBV6-1; 10 bases line up with TRBD1. The V gene end was trimmed by 4 bases and the J gene end by 6 bases; junction bases not matched to a gene: 3. The CDR3 covers 15 residues. Germline V CDR1 and CDR2: MNHNS, SASEGT. The CDR3 loop is CASSGQGASNSPLHF. CDR3 nucleotides: TGTGCCAGCAGTGGACAGGGGGCTTCTAATTCACCCCTCCACTTT.

The chain carries TRBV5-1 and TRBJ2-3; no definite D call. V was shortened by 3 bases and J by 2 bases, with 16 bases between the two germline ends. Germline assignment: CDR1 SGHRS and CDR2 YFSETQ. This CDR3 contains 16 residues. The CDR3 sequence is CASSSSSRALTDTQYF. CDR3 in DNA: TGCGCCAGCAGCTCCTCATCCCGGGCGCTCACAGATACGCAGTATTTT.

This clonotype was detected only a few times. CDR3 DNA sequence: TGTGCCAGTACCCCACGGACCGCCTACGAGCAGTACTTC. Amino acids: CASTPRTAYEQYF. The rearrangement joins TRBV6-6 to TRBJ2-7; D remains unclear. This CDR3 comprises 13 residues. Germline values: CDR1 MNHNY, CDR2 SVGAGI (reference sequence). Trimming took 9 bases from V and 2 from J, leaving 14 bases between them.

This sequence joins TRBV6-1 and TRBJ2-1; the D gene could be TRBD1 or TRBD2 (6 bases each). This CDR3 has 15 residues. V lost 4 bases and J lost 6, with 16 bases in between. CDR1 is MNHNS, CDR2 SASEGT, per germline. CDR3 region: CASSVGGPPFNEQFF. The CDR3 nucleotides are TGTGCCAGCAGTGTGGGGGGCCCCCCGTTCAATGAGCAGTTCTTC.

The chain has TRBV9 and TRBJ2-5, with D uncertain. CDR1 and CDR2 from the germline V gene are SGDLS and YYNGEE. Trimming took off 1 base at V and 1 base at J, with 11 bases between the two ends. The CDR3 is made up of 15 amino acids. Here the CDR3 DNA reads TGTGCCAGCAGCGTAATGTGGGGTATCCAAGAGACCCAGTACTTC. Protein sequence: CASSVMWGIQETQYF.

This chain joins TRBV6-1 and TRBJ1-3; TRBD1 aligns across 8 bases. V lost 8 bases and J lost 4; bases outside the gene matches: 13. The germline V gene has CDR1 MNHNS and CDR2 SASEGT. CDR3 length equals 16 residues. The CDR3 region is CASGTGQGRRGNTIYF. The CDR3, as DNA: TGTGCCAGCGGAACCGGACAGGGAAGGAGAGGAAACACCATATATTTT.

The rearrangement links TRBV4-3 to TRBJ2-2, with 7 bases that match TRBD1. J lost 3 bases, V lost 3 bases, and 7 bases had no gene match. Germline lookup yields CDR1 LGHNA and CDR2 YSLEER. The CDR3 runs to 16 residues. The CDR3 nucleotides read TGCGCCAGCAGCCAGTCGGCAGGGGGATACACCGGGGAGCTGTTTTTT. Translated, it gives CASSQSAGGYTGELFF.